Sequencing of this T cell receptor beta chain was carried out in a study of T cell changes during pregnancy in multiple sclerosis. CDR1 and CDR2 (germline): SGHAT, FQNNGV. The CDR3 contains 15 residues. Trimming shortened V by 1 base and J by 3 bases, and 13 bases separated the two germline ends. Profiled with immunoSEQ multiplex PCR; TCRdb holds only in-frame clones, not every one. The table lists about 49,000 clones, over 90% of them singletons. The sequenced sample was CD8+ T cells from peripheral blood mononuclear cells, obtained in the first trimester of pregnancy. The source is a female donor with multiple sclerosis, enrolled in a pregnancy study. The chain employs TRBV11-2 and TRBJ2-7, with D perhaps matching TRBD2 (5 bases). As DNA, the CDR3 is TGTGCCAGCAGCTTAGTGGCGGGCGCGGACTACGAGCAGTACTTC. Protein sequence: CASSLVAGADYEQYF.